This TCR beta chain is drawn from a study of cytomegalovirus exposure and HLA in healthy donors. Study at large: Early released data comprised about 90 million unique TCRs from HLA-typed donors.

Comment on this clone: Antigen specificity is unknown.

The study ran its PCR with 60 Vbeta and 13 Jbeta primers. This table comes from immunoSEQ multiplex PCR, and its TCRdb copy is limited to in-frame clones, with some not included. The specimen's table records under 40,000 clones. CDR3 length equals 16 residues. Germline loops: CDR1 GTSNPN, CDR2 SVGIG (reference sequence). After removal of 0 bases from V and 7 bases from J, the junction contained 15 bases not matched to a gene. The study, taken as a whole, reports: TCR beta V- and J-gene trimming, according to a later analysis, was linked to a missense DCLRE1C variant. In the analysis, some V segments, TRBV6-2 and TRBV6-3 included, were excluded as indistinguishable.

The J gene is TRBJ2-7, the V gene TRBV30, with 7 bases identical to TRBD2. The sequenced sample was PBMCs. The source is a woman aged 40-49 years in good health and CMV-seropositive. For the CDR3, the DNA is TGTGCCTGGAGTGTTTTTCAGACTAGCTGGGGAGGGGAGCAGTACTTC. Encoded protein: CAWSVFQTSWGGEQYF.